The clone carrying this TCR beta chain was found a few times. These data are taken from a study of T cell responses to AZD1222 COVID-19 vaccine. Generated by immunoSEQ multiplex PCR, the TCRdb table keeps only in-frame clones and is missing some. The data show about 130,000 clones, roughly 92% seen once. The CDR3 is made up of 16 amino acids. V lost 6 bases and J 7 bases, leaving 22 bases between the germline ends. CDR1 and CDR2 from the germline V gene are MDHEN and SYDVKM. The sequence derives from an adult who received the AZD1222 COVID-19 vaccine. This chain connects TRBV28 to TRBJ1-5, with D perhaps matching TRBD1 (5 bases). Specimen: peripheral blood, collected 28 days after the second AZD1222 dose. Here the CDR3 DNA reads TGTGCCAGCAGACCCCCGGATGGCCGGGGCGTACAGCCCCAGCATTTT. It is translated as CASRPPDGRGVQPQHF.